Presented here are 2 T cell receptor beta chains from one specimen sequenced in a study of blood T cell repertoires in COVID-19. The method was immunoSEQ multiplex PCR; TCRdb's version includes in-frame clones alone and lacks a portion of them. The table shows tens of thousands of clones, with 86% occurring only once. Sequencing was done on a sample of peripheral blood. These receptors all stem from a man older than 75 in a cohort sampled during active COVID-19.

This clone was counted only a few times. The chain carries TRBV5-6 and TRBJ1-1, with unresolved D. Trimming took off 7 bases at V and 1 base at J, with 8 bases between the two ends. Germline assignment: CDR1 SGHDT and CDR2 YYEEEE. The CDR3 runs 12 residues. The CDR3 protein is CASYSGNTEAFF. DNA of the CDR3: TGTGCCAGCTACAGCGGGAACACTGAAGCTTTCTTT.

This chain links TRBV7-9 with TRBJ1-4; 11 nucleotides agree with TRBD1. This CDR3 is built from 17 residues. Trimming removed 4 bases from V and 2 bases from J; junction bases left unmatched: 6. Per the germline V gene, CDR1 is SEHNR and CDR2 is FQNEAQ (reference sequence). CDR3 DNA: TGTGCCAGCAGCTCCAGGGACAGGGGGTTTACTAATGAAAAACTGTTTTTT. This codes for CASSSRDRGFTNEKLFF.